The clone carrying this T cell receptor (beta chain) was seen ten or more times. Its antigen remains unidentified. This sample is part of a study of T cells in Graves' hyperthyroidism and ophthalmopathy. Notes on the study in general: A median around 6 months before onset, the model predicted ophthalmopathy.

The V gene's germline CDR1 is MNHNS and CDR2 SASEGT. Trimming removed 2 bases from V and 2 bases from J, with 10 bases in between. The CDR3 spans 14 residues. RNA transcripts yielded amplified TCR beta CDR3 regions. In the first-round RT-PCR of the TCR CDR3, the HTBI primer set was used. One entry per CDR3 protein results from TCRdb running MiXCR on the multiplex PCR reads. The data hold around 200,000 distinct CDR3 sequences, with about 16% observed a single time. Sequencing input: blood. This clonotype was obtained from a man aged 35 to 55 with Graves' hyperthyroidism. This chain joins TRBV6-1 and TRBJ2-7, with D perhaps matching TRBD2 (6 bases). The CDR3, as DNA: TGTGCCAGCAGTGAATGGGGGGAAACCTACGAGCAGTACTTC. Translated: CASSEWGETYEQYF.